At least ten counts were recorded for the clone carrying this TCR beta chain. Its target is not known. Germline CDR1 and CDR2: MDHEN and SYDVKM. The CDR3 is 18 amino acids. The germline V and J ends were trimmed by 1 base and 0 bases, with 16 bases remaining between them. Time point here: newly diagnosed GD, antithyroid drugs for less than 3 months. PBMC-derived RNA was used for the TCR library. The data originate from a study of regulatory T cells in long-lasting Graves disease. The overall study: Prior antithyroid drug treatment in newly diagnosed Graves' patients lasted under 3 months.

Points from the study as a whole: Thyroid tissue went unstudied; only peripheral blood was examined. Clonotypes that were public and shared totalled about 2,500 in persistent patients versus over 800 in new patients.

iRepertoire HTBI primers and Arm-PCR of CDR3 regions built TCR beta libraries. TCRdb re-analysed the multiplex PCR reads in MiXCR, keeping a single row per CDR3 protein. Altogether about 220,000 distinct CDR3 sequences are present, approximately 18% being singletons, with the ten largest covering roughly 12%. This same sample was also part of a study on T cells in Graves' hyperthyroidism and ophthalmopathy. That source adds: In the analysis, a 13 V-J model separated ophthalmopathy from stable hyperthyroidism.

The chain links TRBV28 to TRBJ2-1, with D possibly matching TRBD1 (5 bases). Sequenced material: peripheral blood mononuclear cells (PBMCs), taken at new diagnosis, from a patient treated with antithyroid drugs. This clonotype was obtained from a woman younger than 45 with Graves disease. CDR3 residues: CASSLLGQGQSSYNEQFF. DNA for the CDR3: TGTGCCAGCAGTTTATTGGGTCAGGGCCAAAGCTCCTACAATGAGCAGTTCTTC.